This T cell receptor (beta chain) was observed in a study of cytomegalovirus exposure and HLA in healthy donors. The PCR was carried out with 60 Vbeta primers and 13 Jbeta primers. The protocol was immunoSEQ multiplex PCR, while the TCRdb copy is restricted to in-frame clones and leaves out a portion. Of about 110,000 clones listed, roughly 75% were seen once; the top ten hold roughly 2.5%. The J segment lost 7 bases and the V segment lost 5 bases, leaving 6 bases of the junction unmatched. Germline values: CDR1 SQVTM, CDR2 ANQGSEA. The CDR3 length is 14 residues. The specimen sequenced was PBMCs. This clonotype originated in a man in his forties in good health and CMV-seronegative. The rearrangement uses TRBV29-1 and TRBJ2-1; 12 bases align to TRBD2. The CDR3 sequence: CSVKPSGGGNEQFF. In nucleotides, the CDR3 is TGCAGCGTTAAGCCTAGCGGGGGGGGTAATGAGCAGTTCTTC.